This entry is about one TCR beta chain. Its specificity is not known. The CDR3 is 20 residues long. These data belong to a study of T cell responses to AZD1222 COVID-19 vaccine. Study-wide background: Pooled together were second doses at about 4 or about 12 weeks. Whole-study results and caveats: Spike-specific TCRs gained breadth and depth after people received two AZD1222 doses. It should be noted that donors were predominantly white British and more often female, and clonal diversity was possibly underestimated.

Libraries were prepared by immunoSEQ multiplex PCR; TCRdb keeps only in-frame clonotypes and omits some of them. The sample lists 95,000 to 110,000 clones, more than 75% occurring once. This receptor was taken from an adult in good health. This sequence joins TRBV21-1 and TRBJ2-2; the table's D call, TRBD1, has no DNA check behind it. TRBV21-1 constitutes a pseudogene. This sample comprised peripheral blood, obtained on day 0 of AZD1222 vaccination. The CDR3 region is CASMVPAPIPEDRNTGELFF. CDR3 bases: TGTGCCAGCATGGTACCGGCACCCATACCTGAGGACAGAAACACCGGGGAGCTGTTTTTT.